This T cell receptor beta chain was captured in a study of radiation and T cells in renal cell carcinoma. Only in-frame clones appear in the TCRdb table, and some are missing; sequencing was by immunoSEQ multiplex PCR. The repertoire holds some 95,000 clones, with around nine tenths as singletons. Time point indicated: baseline pretreatment blood. Treatment defined: 15 Gy SBRT to primary tumor, nephrectomy 4 weeks later. V dropped 4 bases and J dropped 10 bases, with 9 bases sitting between them. The germline gives CDR1 SGHNT, CDR2 YENEEA. This CDR3 has 11 residues. Material: blood, obtained from a patient whose treatment included radiotherapy and nephrectomy. This clonotype was sampled from a man aged 45 to 65 with renal cell carcinoma. The chain links TRBV11-3 to TRBJ2-3, with D possibly TRBD2 on 6 matching bases. The CDR3 DNA follows: TGTGCCAGCAGCTCCGGACTATCGCAGTATTTT. This encodes CASSSGLSQYF.